This T cell receptor (beta chain) stems from a study of spatial heterogeneity in lung cancer. Study conclusions and caveats: In tumors, expanded intratumoral alpha and beta TCR counts tracked mutation counts.

The CDR3 spans 17 residues. Germline CDR1 and CDR2: SEHNR and FQNEAQ (reference sequence). The ends lost 5 bases at V and 5 bases at J; junction bases unmatched: 17. This clonotype was seen a handful of times. Its antigen is unidentified. Using its own MiXCR run on the 5' RACE reads, TCRdb lists one record per CDR3 protein. This table holds some 97,000 distinct CDR3 sequences, about 4.4% found once. The time point here: sample taken at primary tumor resection. Material for sequencing was whole RNA from tumor, nontumor lung or frozen PBMC, left unsorted. Source: lung tumor tissue, taken at surgery. This sequence originates from a male donor with early-stage non-small cell lung cancer. This chain uses TRBV7-9 with TRBJ2-5, with 7 bases matching TRBD1. CDR3 protein: CASSTFPDGLQGETQYF. The CDR3 bases are TGTGCCAGCAGCACCTTCCCGGACGGGTTACAGGGGGAGACCCAGTACTTC.